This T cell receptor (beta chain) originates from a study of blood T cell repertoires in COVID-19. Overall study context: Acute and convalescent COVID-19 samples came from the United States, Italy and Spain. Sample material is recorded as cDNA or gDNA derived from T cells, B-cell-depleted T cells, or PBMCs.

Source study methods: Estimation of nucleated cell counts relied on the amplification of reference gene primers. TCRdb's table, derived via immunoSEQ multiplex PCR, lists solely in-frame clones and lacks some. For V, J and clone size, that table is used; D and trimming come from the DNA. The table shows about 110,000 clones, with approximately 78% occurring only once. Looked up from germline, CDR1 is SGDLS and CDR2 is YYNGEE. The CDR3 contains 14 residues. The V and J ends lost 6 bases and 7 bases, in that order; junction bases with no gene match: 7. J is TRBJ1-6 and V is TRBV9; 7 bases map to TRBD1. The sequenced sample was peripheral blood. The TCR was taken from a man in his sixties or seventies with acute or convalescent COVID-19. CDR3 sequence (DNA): TGTGCCAGCATCCCGGGACAGAGGAATTCACCCCTCCACTTT. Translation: CASIPGQRNSPLHF.